Below are 23 T cell receptor beta chains sequenced from a single sample in a study of immune evolution from preneoplasia to lung adenocarcinoma. The protocol was immunoSEQ multiplex PCR, while the TCRdb copy is restricted to in-frame clones and leaves out a portion. Of approximately 3,700 clones in the sample, about 75% were seen once. Sequencing was done on a sample of FFPE minimally invasive lung adenocarcinoma tissue. The receptors stem from a person aged 70 to 85 with lung adenocarcinoma.

V is TRBV9 and J is TRBJ2-3; 11 nucleotides line up with TRBD2. The V gene end was trimmed by 0 bases and the J gene end by 3 bases; junction bases not matched to a gene: 0. From germline, CDR1 is SGDLS and CDR2 YYNGEE. This CDR3 is built from 15 residues. As DNA, the CDR3 is TGTGCCAGCAGCGTAGGGACTAGCGGGACAGATACGCAGTATTTT. Its translation is CASSVGTSGTDTQYF.

The V gene is TRBV2, the J gene TRBJ1-1, with D possibly TRBD1 on 6 matching bases. Per the germline V gene, CDR1 is SNHLY and CDR2 is FYNNEI. The CDR3 consists of 13 residues. Trimming took 4 bases from V and 2 from J, leaving 8 bases between them. The CDR3 sequence: CASSAQGNTEAFF. The CDR3 coding sequence is TGTGCCAGCAGTGCACAGGGAAACACTGAAGCTTTCTTT.

The CDR3 sequence: CASSRGLATRNEQFF. The CDR3 nucleotides are TGTGCCAGCAGTCGGGGACTAGCCACAAGAAATGAGCAGTTCTTC. The chain combines TRBV27 with TRBJ2-1; TRBD2 agrees at 9 bases. CDR1 MNHEY and CDR2 SMNVEV come from the germline V gene (reference sequence). CDR3 size: 15 residues. Trimming cost V 5 bases and J 7 bases; bases outside gene matches: 9.

The chain couples TRBV5-1 to TRBJ2-5; no clear D gene. V was pared by 3 bases and J by 4 bases, with 13 bases between. The length of the CDR3 is 14 residues. CDR1 SGHRS and CDR2 YFSETQ come from the germline V gene. CDR3 in amino acids: CASSSGPRRETQYF. The CDR3 region has the DNA TGCGCCAGCAGCTCTGGACCTAGGCGAGAGACCCAGTACTTC.

V and J are TRBV5-1 and TRBJ1-1; 7 positions match TRBD1. The trim removed 4 bases at V and 3 bases at J, leaving 0 bases unmatched. The germline V gene encodes CDR1 SGHRS and CDR2 YFSETQ. The CDR3 runs to 12 residues. The CDR3 DNA reads TGCGCCAGCAGCGGACAGGACACTGAAGCTTTCTTT. Encoded protein: CASSGQDTEAFF.

The chain employs TRBV5-4 and TRBJ2-7, with 10 bases lining up with TRBD2. The CDR3 spans 14 residues. Germline V CDR1 and CDR2: SGHNT, YYREEE (reference sequence). The V segment lost 0 bases and the J segment 5 bases; nucleotides outside the gene matches: 2. CDR3 nucleotide sequence: TGTGCCAGCAGCTTGGAGCGGGAGGGAGACGAGCAGTACTTC. Its protein is CASSLEREGDEQYF.

The table lists this clone with a count of one. V gene TRBV6-7 combines with J gene TRBJ2-6; D remains unclear. Being an ORF, TRBV6-7 has a function that is uncertain. The CDR3 is made up of 18 amino acids. V shed 5 bases and J shed 5 bases, with 22 bases lying between them. The CDR3 DNA sequence: TGTGCCAGCAGTCGCCTTATGCGTTTACAAAGTCGGGCCAACGTCCTGACTTTC. This gives the protein CASSRLMRLQSRANVLTF.

The sample holds a few counts of this clone. The J gene is TRBJ2-5, the V gene TRBV12-5; 8 positions match TRBD1. The CDR3 loop spans 13 amino acids. From germline, CDR1 is LGHNT and CDR2 FRNRAP. Trimming cost V 5 bases and J 4 bases; bases outside gene matches: 3. CDR3 coding DNA: TGTGCTAGTGGTGTTGACAGGGGAGAGACCCAGTACTTC. Its translation is CASGVDRGETQYF.

The chain combines TRBV6-1 with TRBJ2-1, with 10 bases matching TRBD1. The CDR3 spans 15 residues. J was trimmed by 3 bases and V by 6 bases; bases with no gene match: 5. Germline lookup yields CDR1 MNHNS and CDR2 SASEGT. The CDR3 loop is CASRPGTGDYNEQFF. DNA for the CDR3: TGTGCCAGCAGGCCGGGGACAGGGGACTACAATGAGCAGTTCTTC.

This sequence joins TRBV27 and TRBJ2-7; D may be TRBD1 (5 bases). The V gene's germline CDR1 is MNHEY and CDR2 SMNVEV (reference sequence). V lost 7 bases and J 4 bases, leaving 14 bases between the germline ends. The CDR3 contains 13 residues. CDR3 sequence reads: CASTAQGTYEQYF. CDR3 coding DNA: TGTGCCAGCACAGCCCAGGGAACATACGAGCAGTACTTC.

This chain joins TRBV7-9 and TRBJ2-5; a possible D gene is TRBD1 (6 bases). V was pared by 3 bases and J by 1 base, with 15 bases between. CDR3 length: 16 residues. In germline, CDR1 is SEHNR, CDR2 FQNEAQ (reference sequence). The CDR3, as DNA: TGTGCCAGCAGCTTCGCCCGGACAGCTAGCCAAGAGACCCAGTACTTC. It codes for CASSFARTASQETQYF.

This rearrangement joins TRBV30 to TRBJ1-1, with D perhaps matching TRBD1 (5 bases). V lost 3 bases, J lost 4 bases, and 12 bases lay in between. The CDR3 is 13 residues long. Per the germline V gene, CDR1 is GTSNPN and CDR2 is SVGIG (reference sequence). The CDR3 sequence is CAWSFAGGTEAFF. The CDR3 DNA reads TGTGCCTGGAGCTTCGCTGGGGGCACTGAAGCTTTCTTT.

The J gene is TRBJ2-7, the V gene TRBV4-3, with a weak D call TRBD2 (6 bases). The CDR3 contains 14 residues. Trimming removed 4 bases at V and 2 bases at J, with 12 bases between. Germline V lookup: CDR1 LGHNA, CDR2 YSLEER. This CDR3 is CASSPYGGAYEQYF. In nucleotides, the CDR3 is TGCGCCAGCAGCCCCTATGGAGGGGCCTACGAGCAGTACTTC.

The chain carries TRBV5-1 and TRBJ1-2, with D possibly matching TRBD1 (5 bases). In germline, CDR1 is SGHRS, CDR2 YFSETQ. The CDR3 is 15 residues long. Deletions cut 0 bases from V and 8 bases from J, with 17 bases between. This chain's CDR3 is CASSLGPETGPGYTF. The CDR3 DNA follows: TGCGCCAGCAGCTTGGGGCCTGAAACAGGACCAGGCTACACCTTC.

This sequence joins TRBV27 and TRBJ2-7; tentatively, D is TRBD1 (6 bases). Germline CDR1 reads MNHEY; CDR2 reads SMNVEV (reference sequence). The CDR3 is made up of 13 amino acids. Trimming pared 4 bases from V and 5 bases from J, leaving 12 bases between. CDR3 bases: TGTGCCAGCAGTTGGAACAGGGACGACGAGCAGTACTTC. Translation: CASSWNRDDEQYF.

A remark on this clone: The junction departs from the called germline gene at one end, perhaps through a read error. The gene calls are TRBV7-3 and TRBJ2-7, with 7 bases that match TRBD1. Germline values: CDR1 SGHTA, CDR2 FQGTGA. The CDR3 has 13 residues. In nucleotides, the CDR3 is TGTGCCAGCAGCTTAAACGGGGACAGCCGTAAGAACTTC. Its protein is CASSLNGDSRKNF. Filled out from reference TRBV7-3 and TRBJ2-7, the complete variable domain reads GAGVSQTPSNKVTEKGKYVELRCDPISGHTALYWYRQSLGQGPEFLIYFQGTGAADDSGLPNDRFFAVRPEGSVSTLKIQRTERGDSAVYLCASSLNGDSRKNFGPGTRLTVT.

The J gene is TRBJ2-3, the V gene TRBV5-1; D might be TRBD1 (7 bases). Germline lookup yields CDR1 SGHRS and CDR2 YFSETQ. The CDR3 runs 15 residues. Trimming shortened V by 4 bases and J by 2 bases, and 14 bases separated the two germline ends. CDR3 sequence: CASSGGTANTDTQYF. The CDR3 DNA reads TGCGCCAGCAGCGGAGGGACAGCCAACACAGATACGCAGTATTTT.

The chain uses TRBV29-1 and TRBJ2-3; 7 nucleotides line up with TRBD2. Germline values: CDR1 SQVTM, CDR2 ANQGSEA. This CDR3 has 13 residues. V trimming: 0 bases; J trimming: 9 bases; junction bases outside the gene matches: 6. CDR3 sequence (DNA): TGCAGCGTTGAAGAGACCGGGGGGAGGACGCAGTATTTT. Translation: CSVEETGGRTQYF.

This clone was found once. J is TRBJ2-7 and V is TRBV6-6; 8 positions agree with TRBD1. The V segment lost 6 bases and the J segment 0 bases; nucleotides outside the gene matches: 4. This CDR3 comprises 14 residues. Germline CDR1 and CDR2: MNHNY and SVGAGI (reference sequence). The CDR3 is CASRDRESSYEQYF. CDR3 sequence (DNA): TGTGCCAGCAGGGACAGGGAAAGCTCCTACGAGCAGTACTTC.

This chain uses TRBV6-5 with TRBJ1-2; TRBD1 is a possible D gene (5 bases). This CDR3 region has 13 residues. Germline CDR1 MNHEY, CDR2 SVGAGI. With 5 bases removed from V and 8 bases from J, the gap between germline ends came to 15 bases. The CDR3 reads CASSPHAGRGYTF. CDR3 nucleotides: TGTGCCAGCAGTCCCCATGCGGGGCGAGGCTACACCTTC.

The V gene is TRBV23-1, the J gene TRBJ2-5, with a possible D match to TRBD1 (5 bases). TRBV23-1 is marked as an open reading frame, function uncertain. The length of the CDR3 is 13 residues. Trimming removed 2 bases from V and 1 base from J, with 5 bases in between. The CDR3 spells CASSQGAQETQYF. The CDR3 DNA reads TGCGCCAGCAGTCAAGGGGCCCAAGAGACCCAGTACTTC.

The chain links TRBV7-2 to TRBJ2-7; D may be TRBD1 or TRBD2 (5 bases each). Germline V gives CDR1 SGHTA, CDR2 FQGNSA. V gave up 3 bases and J gave up 6 bases, with 9 bases separating them. This CDR3 is 12 amino acids long. In DNA, the CDR3 is TGTGCCAGCAGCTTGGGACCCTCCGAGCAGTACTTC. Its translation is CASSLGPSEQYF.

V gene TRBV27 combines with J gene TRBJ2-2; TRBD2 matches 7 bases. Germline V lookup: CDR1 MNHEY, CDR2 SMNVEV (reference sequence). V lost 8 bases and J lost 4; bases outside the gene matches: 10. CDR3 size: 15 residues. The CDR3 spells CASSEAGRATGELFF. The CDR3 DNA reads TGTGCCAGCTCCGAAGCGGGAAGGGCCACCGGGGAGCTGTTTTTT.